Following are 20 T cell receptor beta chains from one sample sequenced in a study of cytomegalovirus exposure and HLA in healthy donors (dated by TCRdb to the late 2010s). The receptor library was made with the immunoSEQ multiplex PCR assay. TCRdb holds this immuneACCESS table with in-frame rearrangements only. Some clones are missing; in checked studies, unresolved V genes explain under half, and the rest has no known cause. The sample yields about 76,000 clones; 85% to 95% were counted once. The ten most abundant clones make up about 0.63% of the sample. The sample consisted of PBMCs. The receptor source for this set is a woman younger than 35 in good health and CMV-seronegative.

This rearrangement joins TRBV19 to TRBJ2-3; TRBD2 agrees at 9 bases. The CDR3 covers 19 residues. The V and J ends lost 5 bases and 2 bases, in that order; junction bases with no gene match: 17. CDR1 is LNHDA, CDR2 SQIVND, per germline (reference sequence). CDR3 region: CASSPSRAGGRGFTDTQYF. In DNA, the CDR3 is TGTGCCAGTAGTCCTTCTCGAGCGGGGGGCCGGGGGTTCACAGATACGCAGTATTTT.

The chain recombines TRBV13 with TRBJ2-4, with 11 bases fitting TRBD2. The CDR3 runs 15 residues. Germline assignment: CDR1 PRHDT and CDR2 FYEKMQ (reference sequence). The V segment lost 0 bases and the J segment 11 bases; nucleotides outside the gene matches: 6. CDR3: CASSLGASGGRLQYF. CDR3 DNA sequence: TGTGCCAGCAGCTTAGGGGCTAGCGGGGGGAGACTTCAGTACTTC.

The gene calls are TRBV5-1 and TRBJ1-6; possibly TRBD1 for D (5 bases). The CDR3 consists of 15 residues. The V and J ends lost 2 bases and 6 bases respectively, with 12 bases between them. Germline V lookup: CDR1 SGHRS, CDR2 YFSETQ. CDR3 in DNA: TGCGCCAGCAGCTTATTAGGGGCCGGTAATTCACCCCTCCACTTT. Translation gives CASSLLGAGNSPLHF.

The chain joins TRBV4-1 to TRBJ2-7, with 11 positions matching TRBD2. V lost 3 bases to trimming and J lost 2 bases; unmatched junction nucleotides: 0. The CDR3 covers 14 residues. Germline lookup yields CDR1 MGHRA and CDR2 YSYEKL. The CDR3 bases are TGCGCCAGCAGCCAGACTAGCGGGACCTACGAGCAGTACTTC. This codes for CASSQTSGTYEQYF.

In DNA form, the CDR3 reads TGTGCCAGCAGTTCGGCGGCTGGAAACACCATATATTTT. This gives the protein CASSSAAGNTIYF. V and J are TRBV27 and TRBJ1-3; no reliable D call. Trimming left V 4 bases short and J 2 bases short, with 6 bases between. The CDR3 length is 13 residues. The V gene's germline CDR1 is MNHEY and CDR2 SMNVEV (reference sequence).

The J gene is TRBJ2-2, the V gene TRBV15, with 7 bases aligning to TRBD1. Germline lookup yields CDR1 LNHNV and CDR2 YYDKDF (reference sequence). V shed 0 bases and J 5 bases; nucleotides not matched to a gene: 6. There are 16 residues in the CDR3. As DNA, the CDR3 is TGTGCCACCAGCAGAGATCGATCAGGGGGAACCGGGGAGCTGTTTTTT. This sequence encodes CATSRDRSGGTGELFF. Full variable domain (outside the CDR3, taken from reference TRBV15 and TRBJ2-2): DAMVIQNPRYQVTQFGKPVTLSCSQTLNHNVMYWYQQKSSQAPKLLFHYYDKDFNNEADTPDNFQSRRPNTSFCFLDIRSPGLGDTAMYLCATSRDRSGGTGELFFGEGSRLTVL.

The chain joins TRBV7-2 to TRBJ2-3; D perhaps matches TRBD2 (7 bases). CDR3 length: 16 amino acids. Per the germline V gene, CDR1 is SGHTA and CDR2 is FQGNSA. V dropped 4 bases and J dropped 1 base, with 15 bases sitting between them. DNA of the CDR3: TGTGCCAGCAGCTCAAGACGGGGGGCAGGCACAGATACGCAGTATTTT. Protein sequence: CASSSRRGAGTDTQYF.

The chain carries TRBV6-5 and TRBJ1-2; possibly TRBD1 for D (6 bases). This CDR3 has 15 amino acids. The V end was cut by 5 bases, the J end by 4 bases, with 17 bases between. Germline values: CDR1 MNHEY, CDR2 SVGAGI. This chain's CDR3 is CASSRTATNLYGYTF. In nucleotides, the CDR3 is TGTGCCAGCAGTCGGACAGCGACGAACCTCTATGGCTACACCTTC.

The chain carries TRBV30 and TRBJ2-7; 10 nucleotides align to TRBD1. The germline V gene encodes CDR1 GTSNPN and CDR2 SVGIG (reference sequence). CDR3 length: 14 residues. With V trimmed by 1 base and J by 9 bases, 9 bases remained unmatched. CDR3: CAWSGWTGGQGQYF. As DNA, the CDR3 is TGTGCCTGGAGTGGATGGACAGGGGGTCAGGGGCAGTACTTC.

The rearrangement joins TRBV5-6 to TRBJ1-5, with TRBD1 identical over 7 bases. CDR1 SGHDT and CDR2 YYEEEE come from the germline V gene. J gave up 2 bases and V 4 bases, and 6 bases lay outside the gene matches. The CDR3 consists of 15 residues. The CDR3 DNA reads as TGTGCCAGCAGCAGACAGGGCGTGGGCAATCAGCCCCAGCATTTT. This codes for CASSRQGVGNQPQHF.

CDR3 sequence reads: CASSLAAEGLRLRYF. CDR3 nucleotide sequence: TGTGCCAGCAGTTTGGCGGCAGAAGGCTTGAGATTGCGGTACTTC. V is TRBV27 and J is TRBJ2-7, with D uncertain. Looked up from germline, CDR1 is MNHEY and CDR2 is SMNVEV (reference sequence). The CDR3 length is 15 residues. V was shortened by 3 bases and J by 12 bases, with 24 bases between the two germline ends.

The chain has TRBV28 and TRBJ1-5; 8 bases agree with TRBD1. The CDR3 spans 15 residues. Germline CDR1 and CDR2: MDHEN and SYDVKM. Trimming at V came to 5 bases and at J to 3 bases, leaving 6 bases not matched to a gene. The CDR3 sequence is CASSIPTGVNQPQHF. The CDR3 DNA reads as TGTGCCAGCAGTATCCCGACAGGGGTCAATCAGCCCCAGCATTTT.

The chain joins TRBV27 to TRBJ2-7, with TRBD1 matching 8 bases. CDR1 MNHEY and CDR2 SMNVEV come from the germline V gene (reference sequence). The CDR3 has 16 amino acids. V lost 5 bases and J lost 5; bases outside the gene matches: 14. Written as DNA, the CDR3 is TGTGCCAGCAGTCAAAGGACAGGGTATCTTTACCACGAGCAGTACTTC. Its translation: CASSQRTGYLYHEQYF.

The chain uses TRBV5-6 and TRBJ1-6; TRBD1 aligns across 10 bases. The CDR3 spans 16 residues. Germline CDR1 reads SGHDT; CDR2 reads YYEEEE. The junction had 5 bases not matched to a gene; V was cut back by 3 bases and J by 5 bases. For the CDR3, the DNA is TGTGCCAGCAGCTGGGGACAGGGGACCAATAATTCACCCCTCCACTTT. This sequence encodes CASSWGQGTNNSPLHF.

This chain connects TRBV18 to TRBJ2-3; the D is unclear. V gave up 3 bases and J gave up 4 bases, with 8 bases separating them. The CDR3 totals 13 residues. Germline loops: CDR1 KGHSH, CDR2 LQKENI. CDR3 nucleotides: TGTGCCAGCTCACCTAATCCCCCAGATACGCAGTATTTT. Translating gives CASSPNPPDTQYF. Full variable domain (rest looked up from reference TRBV18 and TRBJ2-3): NAGVMQNPRHLVRRRGQEARLRCSPMKGHSHVYWYRQLPEEGLKFMVYLQKENIIDESGMPKERFSAEFPKEGPSILRIQQVVRGDSAAYFCASSPNPPDTQYFGPGTRLTVL.

The rearrangement uses TRBV30 and TRBJ1-6; 7 positions agree with TRBD1. The CDR3 spans 19 residues. With 0 bases clipped from V and 6 bases from J, the junction kept 17 bases outside the gene matches. Germline V gene sequence: CDR1 GTSNPN, CDR2 SVGIG (reference sequence). Here the CDR3 DNA reads TGTGCCTGGAGTGTGCCGGGACAGTCCATCCCGTGGGGTAATTCACCCCTCCACTTT. Encoded protein: CAWSVPGQSIPWGNSPLHF.

This chain connects TRBV28 to TRBJ2-7; D is possibly TRBD1 (6 bases). CDR1 MDHEN and CDR2 SYDVKM come from the germline V gene. V was cut by 7 bases and J by 2 bases, with 15 bases left in between. CDR3 length: 14 residues. The DNA for the CDR3 is TGTGCCAGCACCTCCAGGGGACCTACCTACGAGCAGTACTTC. This sequence encodes CASTSRGPTYEQYF.

The genes are TRBV28 and TRBJ1-2; possible D gene TRBD1, 6 bases. V was clipped by 5 bases and J by 7 bases, with 11 bases between them. Germline V gene data show CDR1 as MDHEN and CDR2 as SYDVKM. The CDR3 spans 12 residues. For the CDR3, the DNA is TGTGCCAGCAGTCGAGAGGGGGTTGGCTACACCTTC. Protein sequence: CASSREGVGYTF.

This sequence joins TRBV28 and TRBJ2-7, with no clear D. Trimming removed 7 bases from V and 6 bases from J, with 16 bases in between. The CDR3 extends over 13 amino acids. Germline V CDR1 and CDR2: MDHEN, SYDVKM. This CDR3 reads CASIQRARGEQYF. The CDR3 DNA reads TGTGCCAGCATCCAACGAGCCCGCGGCGAGCAGTACTTC.

The genes are TRBV18 and TRBJ1-3; weak D call: TRBD1 (5 bases). Germline-derived CDR1 and CDR2 are KGHSH and LQKENI. The CDR3 is 15 residues long. The V gene lost 3 bases and the J gene lost 3 bases, with 12 bases spanning the gap. The CDR3 region is CASSPYSGNGNTIYF. The CDR3 coding sequence is TGTGCCAGCTCACCTTATTCAGGGAATGGAAACACCATATATTTT.